This T cell receptor (beta chain) was sequenced in a study of T cells in tuberculosis. The CDR3 runs to 13 residues. Germline values: CDR1 LNHDA, CDR2 SQIVND (reference sequence). The method was immunoSEQ multiplex PCR; TCRdb's version includes in-frame clones alone and lacks a portion of them. The sample yields 85,000 to 90,000 clones, approximately 90% seen once. Study outcomes and limitations: T cells binding CD1B-GMM tetramer weakly possibly escaped the sort.

Sorting used thawed, overnight-rested PBMC stained with anti-CD3, a viability dye and GMM-loaded CD1B tetramer. The lipid loaded on the CD1B tetramers was C32 glucose monomycolate from Rhodococcus equi. This clonotype was sampled from an adult woman with latent tuberculosis. V is TRBV19 and J is TRBJ2-5; perhaps TRBD2 as D (6 bases). The end of the DNA aligns better with TRBJ2-7, so the J call may be wrong. The sequenced sample consisted of CD1b-GMM tetramer-negative cells sorted from PBMCs. The CDR3 spells CAVVGTGPYEQYF. CDR3 DNA sequence: TGTGCCGTCGTAGGGACTGGCCCCTACGAGCAGTACTTC.